This TCR beta chain was identified in a study of T cell repertoires in cytomegalovirus infection. Study details: Public TCR beta signatures indicated both CMV infection and matching HLA type.

The V end lost 0 bases, the J end lost 9 bases, and 15 bases lay between the germline ends. Germline V gene data show CDR1 as LGHNA and CDR2 as YNFKEQ. The CDR3 is 15 residues long. Whole-study results and caveats: Frequencies of public TCR beta families were cumulated, and this identified carriers of CMV plus the relevant HLA.

MiXCR was run by TCRdb on the reads, yielding one entry per CDR3 protein. The data contain roughly 300,000 distinct CDR3 sequences, 8% to 10% of them seen just once; the ten biggest clones take up 3.5% to 4.5%. In the case of this clonotype: Its specificity is unknown.

The chain employs TRBV4-2 and TRBJ2-4; possible D gene TRBD2, 7 bases. Specimen: PBMCs. The clonotype was recovered from a human donor in good health (CMV status not recorded). Some clones in this sample may be carry-over from other donors' samples. In DNA, the CDR3 is TGTGCCAGCAGCCAAGAAGAACGGGGGGCGGGCATTCAGTACTTC. Its translation is CASSQEERGAGIQYF.